What follows are 22 T cell receptor beta chains derived from one specimen sequenced in a study of T cell responses to AZD1222 COVID-19 vaccine. Profiled with immunoSEQ multiplex PCR; TCRdb holds only in-frame clones, not every one. The sample gives roughly 140,000 clones, 85% to 95% of which show up once; 1.5% to 2% is in the top ten. This sample comprised peripheral blood, obtained on day 0 of AZD1222 vaccination. These receptors originate from an adult in good health.

The J gene is TRBJ1-5, the V gene TRBV14, with D hard to call. Per the germline V gene, CDR1 is SGHDN and CDR2 is FVKESK. V was shortened by 2 bases and J by 5 bases, with 7 bases between the two germline ends. This CDR3 spans 13 amino acids. Here the CDR3 DNA reads TGTGCCAGCAGCCAATCGCGATATCAGCCCCAGCATTTT. Amino acid sequence: CASSQSRYQPQHF.

V and J are TRBV29-1 and TRBJ1-2; possibly TRBD1 for D (6 bases). This CDR3 comprises 13 residues. Deletions cut 6 bases from V and 2 bases from J, with 13 bases between. The germline CDR1 and CDR2 sequences are SQVTM and ANQGSEA. The CDR3 DNA sequence: TGCAGCGTCCCGGGGGGGGCCAACTATGGCTACACCTTC. The encoded protein is CSVPGGANYGYTF.

The chain couples TRBV2 to TRBJ1-5, with a weak D call TRBD1 (5 bases). The germline V and J ends were trimmed by 5 bases and 6 bases, with 17 bases remaining between them. Germline V gene sequence: CDR1 SNHLY, CDR2 FYNNEI. The CDR3 is made up of 15 amino acids. CDR3 sequence: CASSLWDPRAQPQHF. CDR3 nucleotides: TGTGCCAGCAGTCTGTGGGACCCCCGAGCTCAGCCCCAGCATTTT.

The rearrangement uses TRBV9 and TRBJ1-6, with no clear D. V was cut by 2 bases and J by 7 bases, with 10 bases left in between. Germline assignment: CDR1 SGDLS and CDR2 YYNGEE. CDR3 length: 14 residues. As DNA, the CDR3 is TGTGCCAGCAGCGTCCGTACAGAAAATTCACCCCTCCACTTT. Translating it yields CASSVRTENSPLHF.

V gene TRBV6-5 combines with J gene TRBJ2-5; maybe TRBD1 (6 bases). Trimming removed 6 bases from V and 1 base from J, with 9 bases in between. Looked up from germline, CDR1 is MNHEY and CDR2 is SVGAGI. The CDR3 consists of 13 residues. CDR3 region: CASRTGLQETQYF. As DNA, the CDR3 is TGTGCCAGCAGAACAGGGCTCCAAGAGACCCAGTACTTC.

The chain couples TRBV24-1 to TRBJ1-1; TRBD1 is a possible D gene (6 bases). V lost 5 bases and J lost 4, with 10 bases in between. Germline CDR1 KGHDR, CDR2 SFDVKD. CDR3 size: 13 residues. Written as DNA, the CDR3 is TGTGCCACCAGTGCAGGGGCGGGCACTGAAGCTTTCTTT. This translates into CATSAGAGTEAFF.

The chain combines TRBV27 with TRBJ1-1; TRBD1 matches at 8 bases. The CDR3 is made up of 17 amino acids. With 4 bases clipped from V and 4 bases from J, the junction kept 14 bases outside the gene matches. Germline-derived CDR1 and CDR2 are MNHEY and SMNVEV (reference sequence). This chain's CDR3 is CASSSGRTGWGPTEAFF. The CDR3 bases are TGTGCCAGCAGTTCGGGAAGGACAGGGTGGGGGCCCACTGAAGCTTTCTTT.

This clone showed up just once. V usage is TRBV19 and J usage is TRBJ2-1, with 7 nucleotides matching TRBD1. In germline, CDR1 is LNHDA, CDR2 SQIVND (reference sequence). This CDR3 region has 15 residues. V was pared by 6 bases and J by 2 bases, with 7 bases of the junction left unmatched. CDR3 sequence: CASSFAGTAYNEQFF. As DNA, the CDR3 is TGTGCCAGTAGCTTTGCCGGGACAGCCTACAATGAGCAGTTCTTC.

The CDR3 reads CASSSDGLYGYTF. The CDR3 DNA is TGCGCCAGCAGTTCCGACGGACTATATGGCTACACCTTC. The chain couples TRBV5-1 to TRBJ1-2; D not certain. This CDR3 is built from 13 residues. Per germline, CDR1 SGHRS and CDR2 YFSETQ. The ends were cut back, 5 bases at V and 5 bases at J, with 13 bases in the middle. Full variable domain (remainder filled in from reference TRBV5-1 and TRBJ1-2): KAGVTQTPRYLIKTRGQQVTLSCSPISGHRSVSWYQQTPGQGLQFLFEYFSETQRNKGNFPGRFSGRQFSNSRSEMNVSTLELGDSALYLCASSSDGLYGYTFGSGTRLTVV.

The chain has TRBV6-5 and TRBJ1-1; D is unclear. Germline CDR1 is MNHEY and CDR2 is SVGAGI. This CDR3 comprises 15 residues. V was shortened by 8 bases and J by 0 bases, with 16 bases between the two germline ends. The DNA for the CDR3 is TGTGCCAGCTCGAGGATGGTGGCCCTGAACACTGAAGCTTTCTTT. Translating gives CASSRMVALNTEAFF.

This sequence joins TRBV5-6 and TRBJ2-7; the D gene is possibly TRBD1 (5 bases). The CDR3 is 14 residues long. Per the germline V gene, CDR1 is SGHDT and CDR2 is YYEEEE. Trimming pared 0 bases from V and 4 bases from J, leaving 11 bases between. Here the CDR3 DNA reads TGTGCCAGCAGCTTGGACAGGTCTTGGTACGAGCAGTACTTC. Amino acids: CASSLDRSWYEQYF.

The chain recombines TRBV3-1 (or the pseudogene TRBV3-2) with TRBJ1-6, with 7 nucleotides matching TRBD1. Looked up from germline, CDR1 is LGHDT and CDR2 is YNNKEL (reference sequence). The CDR3 is made up of 17 amino acids. With 3 bases clipped from V and 7 bases from J, the junction kept 12 bases outside the gene matches. The CDR3 protein is CASSHGERDRKNSPLHF. The CDR3 DNA reads as TGTGCCAGCAGCCATGGGGAACGGGACAGAAAAAATTCACCCCTCCACTTT.

V usage is TRBV14 and J usage is TRBJ2-5; 9 nucleotides agree with TRBD2. Looked up from germline, CDR1 is SGHDN and CDR2 is FVKESK. J lost 2 bases, V lost 0 bases, and 4 bases had no gene match. This CDR3 has 16 amino acids. As DNA, the CDR3 is TGTGCCAGCAGCCAAGATATGCTAGCGGGGCAAGAGACCCAGTACTTC. Translating it yields CASSQDMLAGQETQYF.

This rearrangement joins TRBV6-2 or TRBV6-3 to TRBJ2-7; a weak D match, TRBD1 (6 bases). This CDR3 region has 14 residues. From germline, CDR1 is MNHEY and CDR2 SVGEGT. Trimming shortened V by 2 bases and J by 4 bases, and 12 bases separated the two germline ends. Written as DNA, the CDR3 is TGTGCCAGCAGTTACGATGCCAGGGGTTACGAGCAGTACTTC. It is translated as CASSYDARGYEQYF.

The rearrangement links TRBV2 to TRBJ1-4; D gene uncertain. Germline values: CDR1 SNHLY, CDR2 FYNNEI. The CDR3 has 13 residues. The V end was cut by 8 bases, the J end by 4 bases, with 11 bases between. Here the CDR3 DNA reads TGTGCCAGCGCCGGGTCTTATAATGAAAAACTGTTTTTT. Its translation: CASAGSYNEKLFF. The variable domain in full, with the rest retrieved from reference TRBV2 and TRBJ1-4, is EPEVTQTPSHQVTQMGQEVILRCVPISNHLYFYWYRQILGQKVEFLVSFYNNEISEKSEIFDDQFSVERPDGSNFTLKIRSTKLEDSAMYFCASAGSYNEKLFFGSGTQLSVL.

The chain recombines TRBV5-6 with TRBJ1-5; 8 bases line up with TRBD1. Unmatched junction bases numbered 9, after V lost 4 bases and J lost 3 bases. The CDR3 runs 16 residues. Germline V gene sequence: CDR1 SGHDT, CDR2 YYEEEE. CDR3 in DNA: TGTGCCAGCAGCATACAGACAGGGGACCCCAATCAGCCCCAGCATTTT. As protein: CASSIQTGDPNQPQHF.

The chain is built from TRBV11-2 and TRBJ1-6, with 8 bases that match TRBD1. V shed 0 bases and J 7 bases; nucleotides not matched to a gene: 8. CDR3 length: 17 residues. Germline values: CDR1 SGHAT, CDR2 FQNNGV. The chain's CDR3 is CASSLDQQGAPNSPLHF. In DNA, the CDR3 is TGTGCCAGCAGCTTAGATCAGCAGGGGGCGCCCAATTCACCCCTCCACTTT. Filled out from reference TRBV11-2 and TRBJ1-6, the complete variable domain reads EAGVAQSPRYKIIEKRQSVAFWCNPISGHATLYWYQQILGQGPKLLIQFQNNGVVDDSQLPKDRFSAERLKGVDSTLKIQPAKLEDSAVYLCASSLDQQGAPNSPLHFGNGTRLTVT.

The CDR3 region is CASSLEGGRGQFF. CDR3 coding DNA: TGTGCCAGCAGCTTAGAGGGCGGGAGGGGGCAGTTCTTC. This chain links TRBV11-2 with TRBJ2-1, with 9 positions matching TRBD2. Looked up from germline, CDR1 is SGHAT and CDR2 is FQNNGV. The junction had 3 bases not matched to a gene; V was cut back by 0 bases and J by 12 bases. This CDR3 contains 13 residues. Drawing the rest from reference TRBV11-2 and TRBJ2-1, the complete variable domain is EAGVAQSPRYKIIEKRQSVAFWCNPISGHATLYWYQQILGQGPKLLIQFQNNGVVDDSQLPKDRFSAERLKGVDSTLKIQPAKLEDSAVYLCASSLEGGRGQFFGPGTRLTVL.

The rearrangement links TRBV27 to TRBJ1-2; 7 bases agree with TRBD1. The ends lost 10 bases at V and 4 bases at J; junction bases unmatched: 9. The CDR3 runs 13 residues. CDR1 and CDR2 (germline): MNHEY, SMNVEV (reference sequence). This chain's CDR3 is CATTSTGSYGYTF. The CDR3, as DNA: TGTGCCACCACCTCGACAGGGTCCTATGGCTACACCTTC.

The CDR3 DNA reads TGTGCCAGCAGTTTCGACCCCGGGACAGTTCCCAATCAGCCCCAGCATTTT. It yields the protein CASSFDPGTVPNQPQHF. The chain joins TRBV28 to TRBJ1-5, with 7 nucleotides matching TRBD1. CDR3 length: 17 amino acids. Looked up from germline, CDR1 is MDHEN and CDR2 is SYDVKM. V was clipped by 3 bases and J by 3 bases; unmatched bases: 11.

The V call is TRBV19, the J call TRBJ1-1; D perhaps matches TRBD1 (5 bases). The V gene lost 5 bases and the J gene lost 1 base, with 8 bases spanning the gap. The germline CDR1 and CDR2 sequences are LNHDA and SQIVND (reference sequence). CDR3 size: 13 residues. The CDR3 nucleotides read TGTGCCAGTAGTTCGGGGGGGAACACTGAAGCTTTCTTT. This translates into CASSSGGNTEAFF.

The chain joins TRBV21-1 to TRBJ1-2. TRBV21-1 is a recognized pseudogene. The CDR3 sequence is 13 residues long. The CDR3 DNA follows: TGTGCCAGCACCCCCGGGGCGAACTATGGCTACACCTTC. Protein product: CASTPGANYGYTF.